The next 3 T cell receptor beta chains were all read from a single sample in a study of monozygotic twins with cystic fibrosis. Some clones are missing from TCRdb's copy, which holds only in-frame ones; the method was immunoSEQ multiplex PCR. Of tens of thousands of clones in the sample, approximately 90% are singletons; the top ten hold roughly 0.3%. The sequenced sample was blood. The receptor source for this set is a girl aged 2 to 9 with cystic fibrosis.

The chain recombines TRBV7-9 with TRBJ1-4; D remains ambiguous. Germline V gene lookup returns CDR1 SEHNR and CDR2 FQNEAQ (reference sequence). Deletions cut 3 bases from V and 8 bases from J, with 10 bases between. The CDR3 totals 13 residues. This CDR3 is CASSLSTREKLFF. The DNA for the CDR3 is TGTGCCAGCAGCTTGTCGACAAGGGAAAAACTGTTTTTT.

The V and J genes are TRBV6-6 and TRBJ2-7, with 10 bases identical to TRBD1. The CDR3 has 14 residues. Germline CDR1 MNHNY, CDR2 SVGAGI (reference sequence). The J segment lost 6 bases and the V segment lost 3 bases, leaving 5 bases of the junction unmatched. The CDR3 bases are TGTGCCAGCAGTTATTGGGACAGGGGAGGCGAGCAGTACTTC. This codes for CASSYWDRGGEQYF.

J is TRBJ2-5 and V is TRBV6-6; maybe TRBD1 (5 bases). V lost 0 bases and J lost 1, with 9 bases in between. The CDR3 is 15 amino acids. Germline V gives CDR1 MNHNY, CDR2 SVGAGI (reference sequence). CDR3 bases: TGTGCCAGCAGTTACTCGCAGGGTCCCCAAGAGACCCAGTACTTC. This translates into CASSYSQGPQETQYF.